The clone carrying this TCR beta chain is termed medium-sized. The CDR3 totals 13 residues. Trimming took off 4 bases at V and 0 bases at J, with 4 bases between the two ends. Germline V lookup: CDR1 MRHNA, CDR2 SNTAGT. Recruitment covered 20 to 25 US areas and drew participants whose ages spanned roughly 18 to 95 years. Symptom resolution, clearance, or two negative PCRs marked the recovered donors of Cohort 3. The entry originates in a study of blood T cell repertoires in COVID-19. The assay was immunoSEQ multiplex PCR, and TCRdb's table has in-frame clones only and misses some. The sample includes about 180,000 clones, roughly 86% of them seen just once.

The chain uses TRBV6-4 and TRBJ2-1, with unresolved D. The sample consisted of PBMCs or T cells enriched from blood (not recorded which). This sequence was found in a woman under 40 who had recovered from COVID-19. Here the CDR3 reads CASSAGSYNEQFF. For the CDR3, the DNA is TGTGCCAGCAGTGCGGGCTCCTACAATGAGCAGTTCTTC.